This passage covers 29 T cell receptor beta chains from one sample sequenced in a study of vaccination effects on CD4 cells after COVID-19. ViraFEST expansion of antigen-specific CD4+ T cells with viral peptide pools preceded sequencing. Around day 10 of culture, CD4+ T cells were separated out. Produced via immunoSEQ multiplex PCR; TCRdb's table is partial and in-frame only. The sample has some 8,000 clones, about four fifths seen once. These receptors are not linked to any known antigen. Sequences were derived from CD4+ T cells from PBMCs cultured with HCoV-229E spike peptides, sampled before COVID-19 vaccination. The receptors derive from a human donor who received a COVID-19 vaccine.

This clone appeared a few times. The chain links TRBV5-1 to TRBJ2-2, with TRBD2 matching over 8 bases. With 5 bases clipped from V and 0 bases from J, the junction kept 9 bases outside the gene matches. This CDR3 is built from 17 residues. CDR1 SGHRS and CDR2 YFSETQ come from the germline V gene. The CDR3 nucleotides are TGCGCCAGCAGTCCGAGGCCGGGACTAGCGAACACCGGGGAGCTGTTTTTT. This translates into CASSPRPGLANTGELFF.

This chain links TRBV5-8 with TRBJ1-5, with a possible D match to TRBD1 (6 bases). Deletions cut 10 bases from V and 5 bases from J, with 16 bases between. From germline, CDR1 is SGHTS and CDR2 YDEGEE. The CDR3 length is 13 residues. CDR3 amino acids: CAGGGNFDQPQHF. CDR3 bases: TGTGCCGGAGGGGGAAATTTTGATCAGCCCCAGCATTTT.

V is TRBV2 and J is TRBJ2-1, with TRBD1 identical over 8 bases. In germline, CDR1 is SNHLY, CDR2 FYNNEI. The ends lost 6 bases at V and 6 bases at J; junction bases unmatched: 4. The length of the CDR3 is 13 residues. CDR3 coding DNA: TGTGCCAGCAGGGGTGACAGGGGCAATGAGCAGTTCTTC. Its translation: CASRGDRGNEQFF.

The chain recombines TRBV30 with TRBJ2-7; 9 nucleotides match TRBD2. Germline V gene lookup returns CDR1 GTSNPN and CDR2 SVGIG (reference sequence). With V trimmed by 3 bases and J by 1 base, 1 base remained unmatched. The CDR3 runs to 13 residues. The CDR3 DNA sequence: TGTGCCTGGAGCCTAGCGGGGTCCTACGAGCAGTACTTC. As protein: CAWSLAGSYEQYF.

The chain has TRBV30 and TRBJ2-3; 13 bases are a match to TRBD2. CDR1 and CDR2 from the germline V gene are GTSNPN and SVGIG (reference sequence). The CDR3 covers 16 residues. With 5 bases clipped from V and 6 bases from J, the junction kept 11 bases outside the gene matches. The CDR3 region is CAWGVSPGLAGDTQYF. CDR3 DNA sequence: TGTGCCTGGGGAGTGTCCCCGGGACTAGCGGGGGATACGCAGTATTTT.

V gene TRBV6-2 or TRBV6-3 combines with J gene TRBJ2-3; unclear D gene. The CDR3 totals 15 residues. Per germline, CDR1 MNHEY and CDR2 SVGEGT. V lost 5 bases, J lost 1 base, and 13 bases lay in between. The CDR3 here is CASSPVGSGTDTQYF. In DNA form, the CDR3 reads TGTGCCAGCAGTCCCGTGGGGTCCGGCACAGATACGCAGTATTTT.

V gene TRBV21-1 combines with J gene TRBJ1-2. TRBV21-1 is a known pseudogene. The CDR3 has 15 amino acids. CDR3 protein: CASSKRTRDGYGYTF. CDR3 coding DNA: TGTGCCAGCAGCAAAAGGACCAGGGACGGCTATGGCTACACCTTC.

The chain is built from TRBV6-4 and TRBJ2-3, with TRBD2 matching over 11 bases. The V gene's germline CDR1 is MRHNA and CDR2 SNTAGT. The CDR3 has 15 residues. V lost 0 bases and J lost 6; bases outside the gene matches: 2. DNA for the CDR3: TGTGCCAGCAGTGACTCTAGCGGGGGGGCCGATACGCAGTATTTT. Its translation is CASSDSSGGADTQYF.

V usage is TRBV15 and J usage is TRBJ1-1; D is unclear. CDR3 length equals 12 residues. CDR1 and CDR2 (germline): LNHNV, YYDKDF (reference sequence). V lost 0 bases, J lost 7 bases, and 6 bases lay in between. The CDR3 nucleotides are TGTGCCACCAGCAGAGATCTTAATGAAGCTTTCTTT. Translating gives CATSRDLNEAFF.

The chain carries TRBV5-1 and TRBJ1-3; D not certain. CDR1 and CDR2 from the germline V gene are SGHRS and YFSETQ. Trimming left V 0 bases short and J 1 base short, with 5 bases between. CDR3 length: 14 residues. Written as DNA, the CDR3 is TGCGCCAGCAGCTTGGAGAGGTCTGGAAACACCATATATTTT. Residues: CASSLERSGNTIYF.

The genes are TRBV5-1 and TRBJ2-5; unclear D gene. V was pared by 2 bases and J by 4 bases, with 3 bases between. Germline V gene lookup returns CDR1 SGHRS and CDR2 YFSETQ. This CDR3 is built from 11 residues. The CDR3 sequence: CASSLRETQYF. The CDR3 DNA sequence: TGCGCCAGCAGCTTACGAGAGACCCAGTACTTC.

This rearrangement joins TRBV4-2 to TRBJ2-7; 7 nucleotides match TRBD1. Germline CDR1 is LGHNA and CDR2 is YNFKEQ. The CDR3 is 16 amino acids. With 2 bases clipped from V and 4 bases from J, the junction kept 11 bases outside the gene matches. The CDR3 reads CASSQQQGRGSYEQYF. CDR3 coding DNA: TGTGCCAGCAGCCAACAACAGGGGAGAGGATCATACGAGCAGTACTTC.

This clone was found a few times. The chain has TRBV7-9 and TRBJ2-1; TRBD2 matches at 9 bases. The CDR3 length is 16 residues. CDR1 and CDR2 from the germline V gene are SEHNR and FQNEAQ (reference sequence). Trimming took 0 bases from V and 7 from J; bases not matched to a gene: 7. DNA for the CDR3: TGTGCCAGCAGCTTAGCTAGCGGGAGTTTTAGTAATGAGCAGTTCTTC. Translation: CASSLASGSFSNEQFF.

The chain couples TRBV6-5 to TRBJ1-4; 7 bases map to TRBD1. V lost 6 bases, J lost 8 bases, and 9 bases stayed unmatched. The CDR3 covers 14 residues. The V gene's germline CDR1 is MNHEY and CDR2 SVGAGI. CDR3: CASRYRQGGEKLFF. The CDR3 nucleotides are TGTGCCAGCAGATATAGACAGGGTGGGGAAAAACTGTTTTTT.

This rearrangement joins TRBV28 to TRBJ1-3; D unclear. The CDR3 loop spans 16 amino acids. Looked up from germline, CDR1 is MDHEN and CDR2 is SYDVKM. V lost 6 bases to trimming and J lost 0 bases, with 15 bases between them. The CDR3 is CASSVGGASSGNTIYF. CDR3 in DNA: TGTGCCAGCAGCGTAGGAGGCGCGAGCTCTGGAAACACCATATATTTT.

This clone turned up a few times. The V call is TRBV3-1 (or the pseudogene TRBV3-2), the J call TRBJ2-1; D possibly corresponds to TRBD2 (6 bases). Trimming pared 1 base from V and 8 bases from J, leaving 9 bases between. Germline assignment: CDR1 LGHDT and CDR2 YNNKEL (reference sequence). This CDR3 is 13 amino acids long. DNA of the CDR3: TGTGCCAGCAGCCAAGGCGGGGTCTATGAGCAGTTCTTC. Its translation is CASSQGGVYEQFF.

V usage is TRBV23-1 and J usage is TRBJ1-2; D is undetermined. TRBV23-1 has ORF status, its function being uncertain. The CDR3 is made up of 10 amino acids. V shed 9 bases and J shed 4 bases, with 6 bases lying between them. CDR3 in DNA: TGCGCCAGATTGGGCTATGGCTACACCTTC. Translation: CARLGYGYTF.

The chain uses TRBV5-1 and TRBJ2-3; tentative D call: TRBD1 (6 bases). CDR3 length: 15 amino acids. Trimming pared 5 bases from V and 0 bases from J, leaving 13 bases between. In germline, CDR1 is SGHRS, CDR2 YFSETQ. CDR3 DNA sequence: TGCGCCAGCAGGGCAGGGGCTCACAGCACAGATACGCAGTATTTT. Translated: CASRAGAHSTDTQYF.

The rearrangement joins TRBV6-5 to TRBJ2-5; a weak D match, TRBD2 (6 bases). This CDR3 spans 15 amino acids. Germline V lookup: CDR1 MNHEY, CDR2 SVGAGI. Trimming pared 7 bases from V and 2 bases from J, leaving 17 bases between. The chain's CDR3 is CASKAGPGLQETQYF. The DNA for the CDR3 is TGTGCCAGCAAAGCCGGGCCGGGACTTCAAGAGACCCAGTACTTC.

CDR3 amino acids: CAGQRATNEKLFF. The CDR3 DNA reads TGTGCCGGACAGAGAGCAACTAATGAAAAACTGTTTTTT. V is TRBV18 and J is TRBJ1-4, with a possible D match to TRBD1 (6 bases). This CDR3 is built from 13 residues. Trimming stripped 11 bases from V and 0 bases from J, with 10 bases between. Germline loops: CDR1 KGHSH, CDR2 LQKENI.

The chain recombines TRBV14 with TRBJ1-2; a weak D match, TRBD1 (6 bases). V lost 0 bases and J 2 bases, leaving 13 bases between the germline ends. Germline CDR1 SGHDN, CDR2 FVKESK. This CDR3 region has 16 residues. This CDR3 reads CASSQDIGGRNYGYTF. The CDR3 bases are TGTGCCAGCAGCCAAGATATTGGGGGCAGAAACTATGGCTACACCTTC.

The chain recombines TRBV3-1 (or the pseudogene TRBV3-2) with TRBJ1-1; unclear D gene. CDR1 LGHDT and CDR2 YNNKEL come from the germline V gene (reference sequence). The CDR3 extends over 13 amino acids. V lost 2 bases to trimming and J lost 10 bases, with 14 bases between them. The CDR3 reads CASSQLPKKGAFF. CDR3 nucleotide sequence: TGTGCCAGCAGCCAACTCCCAAAGAAGGGAGCTTTCTTT.

This chain links TRBV20-1 with TRBJ1-1; D remains ambiguous. Trimming pared 5 bases from V and 6 bases from J, leaving 10 bases between. This CDR3 has 11 residues. Germline lookup yields CDR1 DFQATT and CDR2 SNEGSKA (reference sequence). CDR3 protein: CSAAPMAEAFF. The CDR3 nucleotides are TGCAGTGCTGCCCCTATGGCTGAAGCTTTCTTT.

This clone has a single count. The chain recombines TRBV11-2 with TRBJ2-1; 9 nucleotides line up with TRBD2. V gave up 5 bases and J gave up 0 bases; unmatched junction bases: 5. CDR1 and CDR2 (germline): SGHAT, FQNNGV. The CDR3 has 16 amino acids. The chain's CDR3 is CASSPRTSASYNEQFF. The DNA for the CDR3 is TGTGCCAGCAGCCCGCGGACTAGCGCCTCCTACAATGAGCAGTTCTTC.

DNA of the CDR3: TGTGCCAGCAGCCGAACTAGCGGGGCACTCACCGGGGAGCTGTTTTTT. Protein sequence: CASSRTSGALTGELFF. This sequence joins TRBV14 and TRBJ2-2; 10 bases are a match to TRBD2. There are 16 residues in the CDR3. Germline lookup yields CDR1 SGHDN and CDR2 FVKESK. V lost 4 bases, J lost 4 bases, and 6 bases stayed unmatched.

This chain links TRBV5-1 with TRBJ2-7; tentatively, D is TRBD2 (5 bases). Germline CDR1 is SGHRS and CDR2 is YFSETQ. The CDR3 covers 15 residues. The V gene lost 0 bases and the J gene lost 6 bases, with 16 bases spanning the gap. CDR3 amino acids: CASSLAGTRSSEQYF. CDR3 nucleotides: TGCGCCAGCAGCTTGGCGGGAACCAGGAGCTCCGAGCAGTACTTC.

V and J are TRBV6-5 and TRBJ2-1; either TRBD1 or TRBD2 may supply D (7 bases each). The V end lost 5 bases, the J end lost 13 bases, and 18 bases lay between the germline ends. Germline CDR1 and CDR2: MNHEY and SVGAGI. CDR3 size: 13 residues. CDR3 loop: CASSHIRGGTQFF. CDR3 in DNA: TGTGCCAGCAGTCATATCAGGGGGGGGACCCAGTTCTTC.

The chain combines TRBV11-3 with TRBJ2-2, with D possibly matching TRBD2 (6 bases). Per germline, CDR1 SGHNT and CDR2 YENEEA. This CDR3 contains 14 residues. V was cut by 5 bases and J by 7 bases, with 14 bases left in between. The CDR3 is CASSTQTSSGELFF. The DNA of the CDR3 is TGTGCCAGCAGCACCCAAACTAGCAGCGGGGAGCTGTTTTTT.

The V gene is TRBV29-1, the J gene TRBJ2-1; D is ambiguous. Germline loops: CDR1 SQVTM, CDR2 ANQGSEA. The V end was cut by 7 bases, the J end by 3 bases, with 10 bases between. The CDR3 is 12 residues long. CDR3 DNA sequence: TGCAGCGGGAGTCTCCGCTACAATGAGCAGTTCTTC. Amino acids: CSGSLRYNEQFF.